This T cell receptor (beta chain) was retrieved from a study of blood T cell repertoires in COVID-19. The CDR3 has 15 residues. Trimming took 2 bases from V and 8 from J; bases not matched to a gene: 4. CDR1 and CDR2 (germline): SNHLY, FYNNEI. Profiling relied on immunoSEQ multiplex PCR, and the TCRdb table lists in-frame clones only, not all of them. The sample includes 250,000 or so clones, over 70% seen only once; the top ten take around 3.7%. In this sample, this clone turned up a few times. Sequencing used PBMCs or T cells enriched from blood (not recorded which). The V and J genes are TRBV2 and TRBJ1-5; TRBD1 matches 12 bases. The TCR was taken from a young woman who had been exposed to COVID-19. The CDR3 reads CASSERDRGRKPQHF. The CDR3 DNA reads as TGTGCCAGCAGTGAACGGGACAGGGGGCGAAAGCCCCAGCATTTT.